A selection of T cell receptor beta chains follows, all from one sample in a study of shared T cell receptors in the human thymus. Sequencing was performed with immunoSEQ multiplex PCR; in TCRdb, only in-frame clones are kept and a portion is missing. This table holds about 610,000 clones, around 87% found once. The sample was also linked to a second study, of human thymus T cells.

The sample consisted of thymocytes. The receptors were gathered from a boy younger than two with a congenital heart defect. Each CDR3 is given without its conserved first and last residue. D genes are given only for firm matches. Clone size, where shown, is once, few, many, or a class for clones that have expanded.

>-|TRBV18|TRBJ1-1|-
ASSPRPGADTEAF
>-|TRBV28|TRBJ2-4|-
ASSSSRGLAKNIQY
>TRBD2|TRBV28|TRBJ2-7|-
ASSSTSGTSKPPTYEQY
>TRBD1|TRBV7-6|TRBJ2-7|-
ASRPGTGDEQY
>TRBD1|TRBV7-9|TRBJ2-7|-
ASSLAGTGGKEQY
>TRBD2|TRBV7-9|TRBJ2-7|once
ASSRRPSGRPSYEQY
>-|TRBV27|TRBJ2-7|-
ASSQHGQITSYEQY
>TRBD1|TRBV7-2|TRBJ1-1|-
ASSFPGGTEAF
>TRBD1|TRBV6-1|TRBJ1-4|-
ASSEGGQKAVPLNEKLF
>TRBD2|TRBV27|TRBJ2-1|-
ASSFSTSGRVNEQF
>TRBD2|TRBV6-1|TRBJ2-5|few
ASSEALLGVAGSTQETQY
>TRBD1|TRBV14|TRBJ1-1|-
ASSQGDRGEGEAF
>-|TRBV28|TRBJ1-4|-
ASSPAAGPTNEKLF
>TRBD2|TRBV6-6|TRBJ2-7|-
ASSPRTSGGHYEQY
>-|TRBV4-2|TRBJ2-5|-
ASSQGSWEESQETQY
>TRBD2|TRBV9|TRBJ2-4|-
AIRPGTSGSRGSKNIQY
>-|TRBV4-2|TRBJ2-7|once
ASSQPRRRHEQY
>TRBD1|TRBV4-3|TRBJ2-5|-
ASSQAGQGRRETQY
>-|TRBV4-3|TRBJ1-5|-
ASSQGGGASNQPQH
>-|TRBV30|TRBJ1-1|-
ACRAREAF